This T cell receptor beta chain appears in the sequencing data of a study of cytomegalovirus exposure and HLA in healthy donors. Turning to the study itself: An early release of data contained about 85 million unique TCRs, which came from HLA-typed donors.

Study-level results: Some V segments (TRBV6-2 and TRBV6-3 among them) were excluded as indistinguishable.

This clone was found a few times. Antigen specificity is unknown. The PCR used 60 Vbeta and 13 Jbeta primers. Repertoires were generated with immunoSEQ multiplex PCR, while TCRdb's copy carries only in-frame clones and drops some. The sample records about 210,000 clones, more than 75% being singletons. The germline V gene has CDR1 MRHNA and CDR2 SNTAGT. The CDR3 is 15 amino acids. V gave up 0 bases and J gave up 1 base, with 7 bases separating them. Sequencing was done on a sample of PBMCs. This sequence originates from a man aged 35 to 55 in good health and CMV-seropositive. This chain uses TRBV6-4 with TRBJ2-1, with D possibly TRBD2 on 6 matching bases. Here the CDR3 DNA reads TGTGCCAGCAGTGACTCGGCGGGATCCTACAATGAGCAGTTCTTC. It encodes CASSDSAGSYNEQFF.